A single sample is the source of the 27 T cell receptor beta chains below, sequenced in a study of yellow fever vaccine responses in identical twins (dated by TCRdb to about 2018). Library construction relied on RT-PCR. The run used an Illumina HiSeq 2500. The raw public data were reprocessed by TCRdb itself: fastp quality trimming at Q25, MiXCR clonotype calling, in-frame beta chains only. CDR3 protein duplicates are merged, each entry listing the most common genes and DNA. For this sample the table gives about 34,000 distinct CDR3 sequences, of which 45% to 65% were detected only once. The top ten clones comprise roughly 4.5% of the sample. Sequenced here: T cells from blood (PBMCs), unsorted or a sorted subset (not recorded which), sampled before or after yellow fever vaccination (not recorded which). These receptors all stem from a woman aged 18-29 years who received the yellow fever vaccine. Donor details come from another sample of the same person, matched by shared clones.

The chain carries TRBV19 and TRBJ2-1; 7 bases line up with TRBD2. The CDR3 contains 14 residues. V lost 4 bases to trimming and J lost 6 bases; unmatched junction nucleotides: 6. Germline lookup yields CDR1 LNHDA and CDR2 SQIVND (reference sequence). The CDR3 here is CASSTSGIGNEQFF. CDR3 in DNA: TGTGCCAGTAGTACCAGCGGGATAGGCAATGAGCAGTTCTTC.

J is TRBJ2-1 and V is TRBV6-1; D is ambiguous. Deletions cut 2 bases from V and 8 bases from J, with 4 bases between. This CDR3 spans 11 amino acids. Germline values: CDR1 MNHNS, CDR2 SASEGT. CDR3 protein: CASSEIYEQFF. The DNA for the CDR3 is TGTGCCAGCAGTGAAATCTATGAGCAGTTCTTC.

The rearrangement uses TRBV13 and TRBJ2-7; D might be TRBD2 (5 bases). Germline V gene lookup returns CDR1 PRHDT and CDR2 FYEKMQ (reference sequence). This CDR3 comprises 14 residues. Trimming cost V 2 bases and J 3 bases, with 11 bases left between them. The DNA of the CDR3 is TGTGCCAGCAGCTTAAGCGCGGGTGGCTACGAGCAGTACTTC. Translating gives CASSLSAGGYEQYF.

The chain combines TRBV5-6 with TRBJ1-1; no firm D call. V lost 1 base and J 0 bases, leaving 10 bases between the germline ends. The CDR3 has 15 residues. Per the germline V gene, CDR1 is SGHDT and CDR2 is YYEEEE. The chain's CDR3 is CASSLLRGLNTEAFF. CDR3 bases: TGTGCCAGCAGCTTGTTGCGGGGATTGAACACTGAAGCTTTCTTT.

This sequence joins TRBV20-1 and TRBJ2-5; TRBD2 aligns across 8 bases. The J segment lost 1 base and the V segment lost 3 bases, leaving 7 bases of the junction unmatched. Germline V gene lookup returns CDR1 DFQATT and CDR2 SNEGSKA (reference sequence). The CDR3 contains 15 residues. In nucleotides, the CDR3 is TGCAGTGCTAGGGATTCCGCGGGGGGCCAAGAGACCCAGTACTTC. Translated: CSARDSAGGQETQYF.

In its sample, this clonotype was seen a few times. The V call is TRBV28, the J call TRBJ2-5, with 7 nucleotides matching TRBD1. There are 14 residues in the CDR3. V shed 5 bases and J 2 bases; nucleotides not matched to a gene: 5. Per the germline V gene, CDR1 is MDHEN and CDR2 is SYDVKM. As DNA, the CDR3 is TGTGCCAGCAGTGGGGGACAGAAACAAGAGACCCAGTACTTC. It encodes CASSGGQKQETQYF.

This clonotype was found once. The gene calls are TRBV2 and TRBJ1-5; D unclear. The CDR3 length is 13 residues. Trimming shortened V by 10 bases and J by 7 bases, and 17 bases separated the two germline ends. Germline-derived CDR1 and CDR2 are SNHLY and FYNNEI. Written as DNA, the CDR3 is TGTGCCATCCGGGCCGAGGGCGGCCAGCCCCAGCATTTT. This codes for CAIRAEGGQPQHF.

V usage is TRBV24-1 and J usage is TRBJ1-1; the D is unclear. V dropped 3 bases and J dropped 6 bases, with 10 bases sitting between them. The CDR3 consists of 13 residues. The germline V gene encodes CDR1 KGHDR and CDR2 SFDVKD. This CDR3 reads CATSDPRGAEAFF. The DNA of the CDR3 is TGTGCCACCAGTGATCCGCGGGGAGCTGAAGCTTTCTTT.

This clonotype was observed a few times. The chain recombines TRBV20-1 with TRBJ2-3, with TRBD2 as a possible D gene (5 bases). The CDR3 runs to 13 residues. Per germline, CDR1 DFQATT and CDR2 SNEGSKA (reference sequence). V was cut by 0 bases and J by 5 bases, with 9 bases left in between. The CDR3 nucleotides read TGCAGTGCTAGAGATCGCCGGGGAGATACGCAGTATTTT. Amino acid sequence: CSARDRRGDTQYF.

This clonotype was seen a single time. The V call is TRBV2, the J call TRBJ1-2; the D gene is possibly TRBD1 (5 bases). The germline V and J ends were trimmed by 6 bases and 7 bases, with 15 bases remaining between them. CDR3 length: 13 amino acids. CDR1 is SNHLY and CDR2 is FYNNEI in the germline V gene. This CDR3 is CASREQGAAGYTF. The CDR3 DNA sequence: TGTGCCAGCAGGGAGCAGGGTGCGGCTGGCTACACCTTC.

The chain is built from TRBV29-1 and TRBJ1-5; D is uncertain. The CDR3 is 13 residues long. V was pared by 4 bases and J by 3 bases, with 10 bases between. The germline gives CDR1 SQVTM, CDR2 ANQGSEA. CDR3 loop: CSVGSGDNQPQHF. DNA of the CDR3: TGCAGCGTTGGGTCCGGGGACAATCAGCCCCAGCATTTT.

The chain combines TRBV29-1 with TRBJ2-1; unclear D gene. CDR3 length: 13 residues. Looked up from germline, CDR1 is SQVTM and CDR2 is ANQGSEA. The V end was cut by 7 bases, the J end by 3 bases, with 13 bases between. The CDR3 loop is CSAPDRGYNEQFF. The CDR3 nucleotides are TGCAGCGCCCCGGACCGAGGCTACAATGAGCAGTTCTTC.

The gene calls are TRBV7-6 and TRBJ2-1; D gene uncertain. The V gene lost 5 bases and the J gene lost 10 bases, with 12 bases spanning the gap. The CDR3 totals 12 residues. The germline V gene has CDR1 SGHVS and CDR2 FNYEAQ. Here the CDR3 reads CASSPRTEEQFF. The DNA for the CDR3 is TGTGCCAGCAGCCCTCGGACGGAGGAGCAGTTCTTC.

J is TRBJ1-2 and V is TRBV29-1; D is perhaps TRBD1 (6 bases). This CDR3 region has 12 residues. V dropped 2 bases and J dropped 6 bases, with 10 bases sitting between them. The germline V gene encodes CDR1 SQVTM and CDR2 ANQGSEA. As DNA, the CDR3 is TGCAGCGTTGAATCCCCAGGGGATGGCTACACCTTC. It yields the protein CSVESPGDGYTF.

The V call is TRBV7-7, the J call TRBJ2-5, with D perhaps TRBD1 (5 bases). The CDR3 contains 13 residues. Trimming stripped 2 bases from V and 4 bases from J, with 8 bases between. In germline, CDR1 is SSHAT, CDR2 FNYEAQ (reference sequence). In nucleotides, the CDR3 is TGTGCCAGCAGCTTACAGGGATCAGAGACCCAGTACTTC. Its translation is CASSLQGSETQYF.

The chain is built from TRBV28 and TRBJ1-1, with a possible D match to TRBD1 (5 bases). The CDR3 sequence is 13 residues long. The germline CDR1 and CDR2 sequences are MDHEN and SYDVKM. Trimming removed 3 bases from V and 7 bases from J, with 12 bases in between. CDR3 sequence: CASSLVGAREAFF. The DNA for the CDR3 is TGTGCCAGCAGTTTGGTAGGGGCTCGTGAAGCTTTCTTT. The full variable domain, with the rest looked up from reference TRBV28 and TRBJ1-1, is DVKVTQSSRYLVKRTGEKVFLECVQDMDHENMFWYRQDPGLGLRLIYFSYDVKMKEKGDIPEGYSVSREKKERFSLILESASTNQTSMYLCASSLVGAREAFFGQGTRLTVV.

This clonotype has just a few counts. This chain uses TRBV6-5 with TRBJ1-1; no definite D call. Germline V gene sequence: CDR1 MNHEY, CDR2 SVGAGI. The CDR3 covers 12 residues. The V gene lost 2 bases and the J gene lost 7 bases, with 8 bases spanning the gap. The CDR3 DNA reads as TGTGCCAGCAGTTACGGTATGGGTGAAGCTTTCTTT. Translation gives CASSYGMGEAFF.

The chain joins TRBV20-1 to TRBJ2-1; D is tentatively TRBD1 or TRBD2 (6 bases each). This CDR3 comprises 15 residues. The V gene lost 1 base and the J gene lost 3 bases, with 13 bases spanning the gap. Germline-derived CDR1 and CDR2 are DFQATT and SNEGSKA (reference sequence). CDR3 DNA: TGCAGTGCTAGAGGTCCCGGGGGCTACTACAATGAGCAGTTCTTC. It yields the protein CSARGPGGYYNEQFF.

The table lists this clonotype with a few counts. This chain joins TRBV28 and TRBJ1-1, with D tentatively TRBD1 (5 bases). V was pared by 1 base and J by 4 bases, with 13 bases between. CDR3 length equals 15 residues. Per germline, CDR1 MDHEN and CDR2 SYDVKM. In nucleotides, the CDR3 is TGTGCCAGCAGTTTATCCCCAGGGACGGGCACTGAAGCTTTCTTT. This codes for CASSLSPGTGTEAFF.

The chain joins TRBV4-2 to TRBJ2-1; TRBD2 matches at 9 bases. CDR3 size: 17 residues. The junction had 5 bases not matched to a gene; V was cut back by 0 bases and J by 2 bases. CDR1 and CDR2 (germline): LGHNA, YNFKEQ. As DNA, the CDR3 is TGTGCCAGCAGCCAAGATATGGAGCGGGGGGCCTACAATGAGCAGTTCTTC. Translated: CASSQDMERGAYNEQFF.

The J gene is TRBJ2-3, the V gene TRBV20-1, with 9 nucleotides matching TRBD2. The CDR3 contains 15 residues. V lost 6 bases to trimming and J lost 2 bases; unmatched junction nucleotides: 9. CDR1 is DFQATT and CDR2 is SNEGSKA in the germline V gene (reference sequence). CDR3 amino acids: CSAGEGTSNTDTQYF. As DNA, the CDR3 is TGCAGTGCCGGAGAGGGGACTAGCAACACAGATACGCAGTATTTT.

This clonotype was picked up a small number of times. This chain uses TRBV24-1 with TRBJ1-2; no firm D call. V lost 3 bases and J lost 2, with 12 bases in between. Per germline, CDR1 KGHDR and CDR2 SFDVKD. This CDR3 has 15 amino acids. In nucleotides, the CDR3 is TGTGCCACCAGTGATGGCGCCGCGGGGAACTATGGCTACACCTTC. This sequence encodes CATSDGAAGNYGYTF.

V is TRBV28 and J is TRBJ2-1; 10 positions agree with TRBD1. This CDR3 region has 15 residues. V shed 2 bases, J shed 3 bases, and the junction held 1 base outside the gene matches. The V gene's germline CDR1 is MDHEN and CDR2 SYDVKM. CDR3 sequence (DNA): TGTGCCAGCAGTTTAGGGACAGGGGTCTACAATGAGCAGTTCTTC. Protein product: CASSLGTGVYNEQFF.

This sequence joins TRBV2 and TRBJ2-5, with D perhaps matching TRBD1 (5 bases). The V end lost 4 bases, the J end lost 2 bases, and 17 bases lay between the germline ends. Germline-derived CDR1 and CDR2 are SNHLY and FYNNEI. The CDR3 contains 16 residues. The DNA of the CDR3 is TGTGCCAGCAGTGTCCCCCCATCAGGGATACAAGAGACCCAGTACTTC. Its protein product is CASSVPPSGIQETQYF.

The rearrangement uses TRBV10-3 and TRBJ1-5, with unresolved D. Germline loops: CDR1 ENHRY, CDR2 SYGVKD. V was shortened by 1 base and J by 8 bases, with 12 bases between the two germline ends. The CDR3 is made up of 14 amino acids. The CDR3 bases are TGTGCCATCAGTGAGTGGGGAACGGGTAAGCCCCAGCATTTT. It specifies CAISEWGTGKPQHF.

The CDR3 loop reads CASSLGLSSYNEQFF. Here the CDR3 DNA reads TGTGCCAGCAGCCTCGGCTTAAGCTCCTACAATGAGCAGTTCTTC. The chain links TRBV3-1 to TRBJ2-1, with unresolved D. Germline loops: CDR1 LGHDT, CDR2 YNNKEL (reference sequence). The CDR3 is 15 amino acids. V lost 4 bases, J lost 0 bases, and 10 bases lay in between.

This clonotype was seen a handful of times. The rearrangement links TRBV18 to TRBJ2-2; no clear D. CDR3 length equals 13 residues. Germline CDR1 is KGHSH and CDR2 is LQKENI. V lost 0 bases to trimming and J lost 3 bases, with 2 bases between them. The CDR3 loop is CASSPPHTGELFF. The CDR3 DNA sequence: TGTGCCAGCTCACCACCGCACACCGGGGAGCTGTTTTTT.